This T cell receptor beta chain was sequenced during a study of blood T cell repertoires in COVID-19. The overall study: Acute and convalescent COVID-19 samples came from the United States, Italy and Spain. T cells, B-cell-depleted T cells, or PBMCs supplied cDNA or gDNA.

This clone was observed once. The CDR3 has 17 amino acids. The germline V gene has CDR1 SGDLS and CDR2 YYNGEE. V shed 3 bases, J shed 1 base, and the junction held 9 bases outside the gene matches. The Seattle patients joined while their infection was active and were tracked longitudinally afterward. Authors' processing steps: How many nucleated cells were present was estimated from reference gene primer amplification. Libraries were prepared by immunoSEQ multiplex PCR; TCRdb keeps only in-frame clonotypes and omits some of them. Clone size and the V and J calls come from that table; the DNA yielded D and trimming. In the table there are under 50,000 clones, 87% of which are singletons.

The V and J genes are TRBV9 and TRBJ2-1; 8 nucleotides match TRBD1. The source material was peripheral blood. This sequence was found in a man aged 55-75 years with COVID-19, enrolled during active disease. Written as DNA, the CDR3 is TGTGCCAGCAGCGGATGGGATGGGACAGGATCCTACAATGAGCAGTTCTTC. As protein: CASSGWDGTGSYNEQFF.